Shown below are 9 T cell receptor beta chains from a single sample sequenced in a study of CD8 T cells in ankylosing spondylitis. TCRdb used MiXCR to reprocess the 5' RACE reads, holding one entry per CDR3 protein. The sample has about 39,000 distinct CDR3 sequences, about a tenth seen once; the top ten hold 15% to 20%. Sequenced sample: blood, either unsorted or a sorted T cell fraction (not recorded which). The origin of the receptors is a male donor with ankylosing spondylitis or in good health (not recorded which).

This clonotype was observed many times. This chain links TRBV18 with TRBJ1-4; no firm D call. The V gene lost 5 bases and the J gene lost 0 bases, with 13 bases spanning the gap. Germline values: CDR1 KGHSH, CDR2 LQKENI. The CDR3 runs to 16 residues. Here the CDR3 DNA reads TGTGCCAGCTCAACGGTTCGGTGGGCAACTAATGAAAAACTGTTTTTT. This gives the protein CASSTVRWATNEKLFF.

This clonotype was seen a few times. The rearrangement joins TRBV2 to TRBJ1-1; no definite D call. The V and J ends lost 6 bases and 6 bases respectively, with 8 bases between them. CDR1 and CDR2 from the germline V gene are SNHLY and FYNNEI. The CDR3 length is 11 residues. For the CDR3, the DNA is TGTGCCAGCAGCTCTTGGGCTGAAGCTTTCTTT. It yields the protein CASSSWAEAFF.

There are many counts of this clonotype. This rearrangement joins TRBV20-1 to TRBJ1-3; 9 bases align to TRBD1. Germline V lookup: CDR1 DFQATT, CDR2 SNEGSKA (reference sequence). V gave up 1 base and J gave up 6 bases; unmatched junction bases: 10. CDR3 length equals 16 residues. The CDR3 region has the DNA TGCAGTGCTAGAGCGGACAGGGGCGCCTTTTCAAACACCATATATTTT. It translates to CSARADRGAFSNTIYF.

This clonotype was picked up a small number of times. The chain couples TRBV21-1 to TRBJ2-1; TRBD2 was called by the table and not checked on the DNA. TRBV21-1 is reported as a pseudogene. CDR3 length: 16 amino acids. CDR3 nucleotide sequence: TGTGCCAGCAGCAAAAAATTCGGGGGGAGGCCCTCCGAGCAGTTCTTC. It translates to CASSKKFGGRPSEQFF.

The J gene is TRBJ1-2, the V gene TRBV10-3; 7 bases are a match to TRBD1. Per germline, CDR1 ENHRY and CDR2 SYGVKD. J lost 4 bases, V lost 2 bases, and 7 bases had no gene match. The CDR3 runs 15 residues. CDR3 protein: CAISELTGTLYGYTF. The DNA of the CDR3 is TGTGCCATCAGTGAGCTGACAGGGACCCTCTATGGCTACACCTTC.

This clonotype was counted at least ten times. The chain combines TRBV20-1 with TRBJ2-1, with D unclear. The CDR3 runs 16 residues. Germline V gene data show CDR1 as DFQATT and CDR2 as SNEGSKA (reference sequence). V was trimmed by 6 bases and J by 4 bases, leaving 22 bases between them. The CDR3 loop reads CSAPLSVKLKYNEQFF. The CDR3 bases are TGCAGTGCCCCTTTGAGTGTCAAATTGAAATACAATGAGCAGTTCTTC.

In this sample, this clonotype turned up many times. The chain has TRBV7-9 and TRBJ1-4; D is unclear. Deletions cut 4 bases from V and 8 bases from J, with 5 bases between. This CDR3 region has 11 residues. CDR1 and CDR2 from the germline V gene are SEHNR and FQNEAQ (reference sequence). In nucleotides, the CDR3 is TGTGCCAGCAGCTCGGAGGAAAAACTGTTTTTT. This translates into CASSSEEKLFF. The variable domain in full, completed from reference TRBV7-9 and TRBJ1-4, reads DTGVSQNPRHKITKRGQNVTFRCDPISEHNRLYWYRQTLGQGPEFLTYFQNEAQLEKSRLLSDRFSAERPKGSFSTLEIQRTEQGDSAMYLCASSSEEKLFFGSGTQLSVL.

Judged by abundance, this clonotype is medium-sized. The chain recombines TRBV7-8 with TRBJ2-2; a possible D gene is TRBD2 (6 bases). CDR3 length: 17 amino acids. CDR1 is SGHVS and CDR2 is FQNEAQ in the germline V gene. V was clipped by 5 bases and J by 1 base, with 17 bases between them. CDR3 sequence (DNA): TGTGCCAGCAGCACCATTGGAGGGCCGGTGAACACCGGGGAGCTGTTTTTT. Translating gives CASSTIGGPVNTGELFF. Filled out from reference TRBV7-8 and TRBJ2-2, the complete variable domain reads GAGVSQSPRYKVAKRGQDVALRCDPISGHVSLFWYQQALGQGPEFLTYFQNEAQLDKSGLPSDRFFAERPEGSVSTLKIQRTQQEDSAVYLCASSTIGGPVNTGELFFGEGSRLTVL.

This clonotype was detected many times. The chain employs TRBV6-4 and TRBJ2-1, with D maybe TRBD1 (5 bases). Germline V CDR1 and CDR2: MRHNA, SNTAGT. The length of the CDR3 is 16 residues. Trimming took off 3 bases at V and 4 bases at J, with 16 bases between the two ends. CDR3 sequence (DNA): TGTGCCAGCAGTGAAGTTGGGGTCAGGGATTACAATGAGCAGTTCTTC. Residues: CASSEVGVRDYNEQFF.